This entry concerns a single T cell receptor beta chain. Its antigen is as yet unknown. Trimming cost V 6 bases and J 8 bases; bases outside gene matches: 5. This CDR3 is built from 14 residues. CDR1 is SNHLY and CDR2 is FYNNEI in the germline V gene. The sample is drawn from a study of beta chain features in type 1 diabetes. Since all of the isolated RNA was reverse transcribed, expressed TCRB transcripts were what got sequenced. About a million reads per sample were averaged for stem cell-like memory samples. Here immunoSEQ multiplex PCR was the method, and the copy in TCRdb shows in-frame clones only, minus some. The data contain tens of thousands of clones, roughly 63% of them singletons. Study results and caveats: When Type 1 diabetes patients were examined, their TCRB CDR3s proved moderately but significantly shorter in all four CD4+ subsets.

Based on CD45RO/CCR7/CD25/CD127/CD95/CD27, CD4+ regulatory, stem cell-like memory, naive and central memory cells were sorted. The TCR sequence derives from a woman aged 25 to 45 with type 1 diabetes. Sequencing used stem cell memory CD4+ T cells from blood. This chain links TRBV2 with TRBJ1-3; 12 bases agree with TRBD1. This CDR3 is CASSEGQGADTIYF. CDR3 nucleotide sequence: TGTGCCAGCAGCGAGGGACAGGGGGCAGACACCATATATTTT. Together with reference TRBV2 and TRBJ1-3, the CDR3 gives the full variable domain: EPEVTQTPSHQVTQMGQEVILRCVPISNHLYFYWYRQILGQKVEFLVSFYNNEISEKSEIFDDQFSVERPDGSNFTLKIRSTKLEDSAMYFCASSEGQGADTIYFGEGSWLTVV.